The clone carrying this T cell receptor beta chain was seen more than once but under ten times. In TCRdb, the RT-PCR reads were re-called with MiXCR into one record per CDR3 protein. Among hundreds of thousands of distinct CDR3 sequences listed, 11% were seen once. The sample comes from a study of response to subunit inactivated influenza vaccine. The germline V and J ends were trimmed by 1 base and 5 bases, with 8 bases remaining between them. Germline lookup yields CDR1 SGHDN and CDR2 FVKESK. CDR3 length equals 13 residues. The sample was also reused in another study, on T cells expressing NK-cell markers. That study adds: A 5'RACE template switching approach incorporating UMIs was used to make TCR beta cDNA. Certain NKG2C+ T cell clones were expanded, and their HCMV specificity remained unclear.

The chain recombines TRBV14 with TRBJ1-1, with D possibly being TRBD1 (5 bases). The receptor's source is a man in his fifties or sixties who received an inactivated influenza vaccine. The sample here was PBMCs from blood, taken on the day of vaccination. The DNA of the CDR3 is TGTGCCAGCAGCCAAGTCAGGGAAACTGAAGCTTTCTTT. It encodes CASSQVRETEAFF.